The T cell receptor beta chain under discussion was sequenced for a study of cytomegalovirus exposure and HLA in healthy donors. Findings of the study overall: Reported findings show TCR beta sequences accurately forecast HLA-A and HLA-B alleles in most subjects.

Healthy bone marrow donors made up the cohort. It was with 60 Vbeta and 13 Jbeta primers that the PCR ran. Assay used: immunoSEQ multiplex PCR; TCRdb lists only in-frame clones, some missing. This table holds tens of thousands of clones, 62% found once. As regards this clone: Antigen unknown.

V dropped 0 bases and J dropped 4 bases, with 4 bases sitting between them. Germline V CDR1 and CDR2: GTSNPN, SVGIG (reference sequence). CDR3 length: 12 amino acids. Sequencing was carried out using PBMCs. This chain uses TRBV30 with TRBJ2-1; D call uncertain. The receptor's source is a woman aged 25 to 39 in good health and CMV-seropositive. CDR3: CAWSVRYNEQFF. CDR3 nucleotide sequence: TGTGCCTGGAGTGTACGGTACAATGAGCAGTTCTTC.